The 9 T cell receptor beta chains below all came from one sample that was sequenced in a study of T cells after yellow fever vaccination. In TCRdb, the 5' RACE reads were re-called with MiXCR into one record per CDR3 protein. This sample has 300,000 to 350,000 distinct CDR3 sequences, with 4% found just once. Sequencing was performed on PBMCs, taken 5 days after the yellow fever booster vaccination. These receptor sequences come from a man aged 18 to 30 who received the YFV17D yellow fever vaccine.

This clonotype has more than one count but fewer than ten. V is TRBV7-3 and J is TRBJ2-7; D is perhaps TRBD1 (6 bases). Germline V gene data show CDR1 as SGHTA and CDR2 as FQGTGA. This CDR3 is built from 16 residues. Trimming shortened V by 0 bases and J by 3 bases, and 15 bases separated the two germline ends. The CDR3 sequence: CASSLTGALRGYEQYF. The CDR3 coding sequence is TGTGCCAGCAGCTTAACGGGGGCCTTGAGGGGCTACGAGCAGTACTTC.

V gene TRBV5-6 combines with J gene TRBJ1-6; no reliable D call. Germline-derived CDR1 and CDR2 are SGHDT and YYEEEE. The CDR3 has 14 amino acids. Between the trimmed V and J ends, which lost 1 base and 6 bases, there was a span of 8 bases. The CDR3 spells CASSLKLLNSPLHF. The CDR3 DNA reads as TGTGCCAGCAGCTTGAAACTCCTTAATTCACCCCTCCACTTT.

This clonotype turned up a few times. The chain joins TRBV6-2 or TRBV6-3 to TRBJ2-5, with 8 bases identical to TRBD2. With V trimmed by 2 bases and J by 5 bases, 10 bases remained unmatched. CDR1 is MNHEY, CDR2 SVGEGT, per germline. This CDR3 is built from 16 residues. The CDR3 region is CASSYPTSGGGETQYF. CDR3 coding DNA: TGTGCCAGCAGTTACCCCACCAGCGGGGGAGGTGAGACCCAGTACTTC.

This sequence joins TRBV5-6 and TRBJ2-5; 12 positions match TRBD2. Germline loops: CDR1 SGHDT, CDR2 YYEEEE. Trimming cost V 2 bases and J 5 bases; bases outside gene matches: 1. CDR3 length equals 14 residues. CDR3 DNA sequence: TGTGCCAGCAGCTTTGGACTAGCGGGGGAGACCCAGTACTTC. This gives the protein CASSFGLAGETQYF.

This clonotype was detected ten times or more. CDR3 region: CSALRQSSGNTIYF. CDR3 bases: TGCAGTGCGTTGCGACAGAGCTCTGGAAACACCATATATTTT. The V call is TRBV20-1, the J call TRBJ1-3; D might be TRBD1 (5 bases). Germline V gene lookup returns CDR1 DFQATT and CDR2 SNEGSKA (reference sequence). V shed 6 bases and J shed 0 bases, with 12 bases lying between them. The CDR3 is 14 residues long.

This clonotype has only a few counts. The J gene is TRBJ1-1, the V gene TRBV29-1; D may be TRBD1 (6 bases). Per germline, CDR1 SQVTM and CDR2 ANQGSEA. This CDR3 spans 13 amino acids. V shed 7 bases and J shed 1 base, with 13 bases lying between them. The CDR3 DNA sequence: TGCAGCGCCGAGGGGGGTCAGAACACTGAAGCTTTCTTT. It is translated as CSAEGGQNTEAFF.

This clonotype was observed at least ten times. The chain joins TRBV5-1 to TRBJ1-1; a possible D gene is TRBD1 (5 bases). Germline V gene sequence: CDR1 SGHRS, CDR2 YFSETQ. Trimming pared 3 bases from V and 1 base from J, leaving 13 bases between. This CDR3 contains 15 residues. The CDR3 sequence: CASSSGATTNTEAFF. In nucleotides, the CDR3 is TGCGCCAGCAGCTCCGGGGCAACTACGAACACTGAAGCTTTCTTT.

A few counts support this clonotype. The V and J genes are TRBV9 and TRBJ2-5; a possible D gene is TRBD2 (6 bases). The CDR3 extends over 13 amino acids. CDR1 and CDR2 from the germline V gene are SGDLS and YYNGEE. V was cut by 8 bases and J by 3 bases, with 14 bases left in between. The DNA for the CDR3 is TGTGCCAGACGGGAGCAGTTAGAAGAGACCCAGTACTTC. Translation gives CARREQLEETQYF. The whole variable domain, remainder taken from reference TRBV9 and TRBJ2-5, is DSGVTQTPKHLITATGQRVTLRCSPRSGDLSVYWYQQSLDQGLQFLIQYYNGEERAKGNILERFSAQQFPDLHSELNLSSLELGDSALYFCARREQLEETQYFGPGTRLLVL.

This clonotype was counted at least ten times. The chain is built from TRBV7-9 and TRBJ1-5; D is uncertain. Trimming pared 1 base from V and 8 bases from J, leaving 6 bases between. Germline values: CDR1 SEHNR, CDR2 FQNEAQ (reference sequence). This CDR3 is built from 12 residues. The CDR3, as DNA: TGTGCCAGCAGCTTAGAATACGAGCCCCAGCATTTT. Residues: CASSLEYEPQHF. The full variable domain, with the rest looked up from reference TRBV7-9 and TRBJ1-5, is DTGVSQNPRHKITKRGQNVTFRCDPISEHNRLYWYRQTLGQGPEFLTYFQNEAQLEKSRLLSDRFSAERPKGSFSTLEIQRTEQGDSAMYLCASSLEYEPQHFGDGTRLSIL.